Listed below are T cell receptor beta chains from one sample, sequenced in a study of human T cells and chemical hapten exposure. MiXCR was run by TCRdb on the RACE reads, yielding one entry per CDR3 protein. Of about 160,000 distinct CDR3 sequences in the sample, around 30% are singletons; the top ten hold 2.1%. The material was whole blood, obtained in connection with sensitization to the hapten diphenylcyclopropenone (DPC). The receptor source for this set is a woman under 30 with alopecia areata. Some clones in this sample may be carry-over from other donors' samples. Each CDR3 is given with its conserved first and last residue. D genes are given only for firm matches. Not all rows give a size; the values are once, few, many and, for expanded clones, a class.

clone size	V gene	J gene	D gene	CDR3 DNA	CDR3 protein
NA	TRBV18	TRBJ2-2	NA	TGTGCCAGCTCACCATCCCCGATCGGGGAGCTGTTTTTT	CASSPSPIGELFF
NA	TRBV4-3	TRBJ1-3	NA	TGCGCCAGCAGCCCCGACCTGGGGACAGGAAACACCATATATTTT	CASSPDLGTGNTIYF
few	TRBV29-1	TRBJ1-1	NA	TGCAGCGTTGAAACACTGCGGGCTTTCTTT	CSVETLRAFF
NA	TRBV4-1	TRBJ2-1	TRBD2	TGCGCCAGCAGCTACATTAGCGGGGGGGCCAGAAATGAGCAGTTCTTC	CASSYISGGARNEQFF
NA	TRBV2	TRBJ1-2	NA	TGTGTCAGCAGTCCCGGAGAGTATGGCTACACCTTC	CVSSPGEYGYTF
few	TRBV7-2	TRBJ2-2	NA	TGTGCCAGCAGCTTAGATCACAGGGTGAACACCGGGGAGCTGTTTTTT	CASSLDHRVNTGELFF
NA	TRBV12-3/TRBV12-4	TRBJ2-1	NA	TGTGCCAGCAGAGGCAAGGTCCATGAGCAGTTCTTC	CASRGKVHEQFF
NA	TRBV7-9	TRBJ1-2	TRBD1	TGTGCCAGCAGGCGAGGGGGGACAGGTGACTATGGCTACACCTTC	CASRRGGTGDYGYTF
NA	TRBV7-6	TRBJ2-5	TRBD1	TGTGCCAGCAGCTTAGGGCTGGGGACAGGACAATTCGGGACCCAGTACTTC	CASSLGLGTGQFGTQYF
few	TRBV20-1	TRBJ2-7	NA	TGCAGTGCCGCTCAGGGGGGTACCCACGAGCAGTACTTC	CSAAQGGTHEQYF
few	TRBV29-1	TRBJ2-2	NA	TGCAGCGCGACAGGTTTCCTTGCCACCGGGGAGCTGTTTTTT	CSATGFLATGELFF
NA	TRBV6-2/TRBV6-3	TRBJ2-1	TRBD2	TGTGCCAGCAGAGACAGCGGGGGTTACAATGAGCAGTTCTTC	CASRDSGGYNEQFF
once	TRBV11-2	TRBJ2-2	TRBD2	TGTGCCAGCAGCGCCGTGCGCGGGAGTAGGGGCGGGGAGCTGTTTTTT	CASSAVRGSRGGELFF
NA	TRBV5-1	TRBJ2-1	TRBD2	TGCGCCAGCAGCTTCGAGCGGGAGGTCCACAATGAGCAGTTCTTC	CASSFEREVHNEQFF
NA	TRBV10-3	TRBJ1-4	NA	TGTGCCATCAGCGTCTACTCTAATGAAAAACTGTTTTTT	CAISVYSNEKLFF
NA	TRBV20-1	TRBJ2-7	TRBD2	TGCAGTGCTAGGCCCCCGGGACTAGCCATCCGATCCTACGAGCAGTACTTC	CSARPPGLAIRSYEQYF
few	TRBV5-4	TRBJ2-7	NA	TGTGCCAGCAGCTTGTCGCCGACCGAGCAGTACTTC	CASSLSPTEQYF